This note documents a single T cell receptor beta chain sequence. Germline lookup yields CDR1 SGDLS and CDR2 YYNGEE. Trimming pared 3 bases from V and 4 bases from J, leaving 8 bases between. The CDR3 spans 12 residues. CD45RO-negative, CCR7-positively selected cells formed the naive CD8 fraction, excluding terminally differentiated effector memory CD45RA+ cells. The sample originates from a study of shared clonotypes between healthy human individuals. It was 150 to 200 ng DNA, 33,000 or so T cell genomes, that sorted-subset replicate PCRs used. Data came from immunoSEQ multiplex PCR; TCRdb stores just in-frame clones and leaves some out. The data contain 800,000 to 950,000 clones, about 96% of them singletons.

The specimen sequenced was naive CD8+ T cells sorted from blood. This rearrangement joins TRBV9 to TRBJ2-7; D uncertain. The receptor was isolated from a man aged 30 to 45 in good health. The CDR3 region has the DNA TGTGCCAGCAGCGCGAACAGATACGAGCAGTACTTC. Residues: CASSANRYEQYF.